The clone carrying this TCR beta chain has just a few counts. What it recognizes is unknown. Time point: patch test 1, 2 weeks after DPC sensitization. Regarding treatment: therapeutic diphenylcyclopropenone sensitization with weekly scalp DPC. Total RNA was isolated from unfractionated whole blood. The data stem from a study of human T cells and chemical hapten exposure. Overall study context: Mostly female patients had alopecia areata, totalis or universalis. Slight differences in pooled library volume were the main source of varying TCR yields across samples. Study conclusions and caveats: Expanded TCRs formed significantly more large CDR3 similarity clusters than controls.

MiXCR was run by TCRdb on the RACE reads, yielding one entry per CDR3 protein. The sample consists of about 81,000 distinct CDR3 sequences, 6% to 9% of them appearing once. The CDR3 length is 18 residues. Unmatched junction bases numbered 11, after V lost 3 bases and J lost 0 bases. The specimen was whole blood, collected in connection with sensitization to the hapten diphenylcyclopropenone (DPC). The receptor comes from a woman aged 30 to 39 with alopecia areata. Some clones in this sample may be carry-over from other donors' samples. The genes are TRBV12-3 or TRBV12-4 and TRBJ2-3; TRBD2 matches at 8 bases. CDR3 protein: CASSFWSSGVPSTDTQYF. DNA of the CDR3: TGTGCCAGCAGTTTTTGGAGTAGCGGGGTCCCTAGCACAGATACGCAGTATTTT.